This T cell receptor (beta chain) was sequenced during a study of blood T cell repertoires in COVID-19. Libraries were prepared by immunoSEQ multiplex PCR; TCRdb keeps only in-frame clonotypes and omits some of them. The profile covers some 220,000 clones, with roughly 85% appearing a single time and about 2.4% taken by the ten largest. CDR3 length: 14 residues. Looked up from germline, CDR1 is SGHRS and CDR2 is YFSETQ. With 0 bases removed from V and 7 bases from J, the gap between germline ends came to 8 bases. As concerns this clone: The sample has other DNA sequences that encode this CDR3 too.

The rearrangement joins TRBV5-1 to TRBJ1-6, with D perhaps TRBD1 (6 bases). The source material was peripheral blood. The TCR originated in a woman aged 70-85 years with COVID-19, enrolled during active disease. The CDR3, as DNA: TGCGCCAGCAGCTTGGGACAGGCCAATTCACCCCTCCACTTT. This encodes CASSLGQANSPLHF.